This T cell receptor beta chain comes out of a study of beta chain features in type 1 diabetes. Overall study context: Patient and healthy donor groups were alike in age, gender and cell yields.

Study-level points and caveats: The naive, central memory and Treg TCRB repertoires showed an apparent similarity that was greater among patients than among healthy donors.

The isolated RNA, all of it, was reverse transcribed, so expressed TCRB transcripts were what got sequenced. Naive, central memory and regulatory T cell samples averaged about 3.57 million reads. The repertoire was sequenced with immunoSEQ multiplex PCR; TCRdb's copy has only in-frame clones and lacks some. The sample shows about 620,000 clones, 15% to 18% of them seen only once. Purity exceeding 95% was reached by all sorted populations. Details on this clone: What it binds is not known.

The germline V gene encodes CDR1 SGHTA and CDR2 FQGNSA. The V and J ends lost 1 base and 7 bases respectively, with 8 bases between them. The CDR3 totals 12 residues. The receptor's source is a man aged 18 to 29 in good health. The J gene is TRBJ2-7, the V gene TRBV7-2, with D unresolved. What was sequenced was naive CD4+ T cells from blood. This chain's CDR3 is CASSLVVGEQYF. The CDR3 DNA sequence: TGTGCCAGCAGCTTAGTGGTCGGGGAGCAGTACTTC.